This T cell receptor beta chain was recorded in a study of T-cell reconstitution after alpha-beta-depleted transplantation in children. Study-level points and caveats: About two months after transplant, alpha-beta T cells reportedly came from several hundred expanded graft clones. At one year after transplant, newly produced T cells mostly accounted for T-cell counts and diversity. It was surviving recipient T cells and thymic progenitors that gave some patients high TCRbeta diversity at day 60.

The TCRbeta library was prepared with unique molecular identifiers. A single record per CDR3 protein comes from TCRdb applying MiXCR to the PCR reads. The data contain hundreds of thousands of distinct CDR3 sequences, approximately 24% of them singletons. This CDR3 region has 13 residues. Trimming stripped 6 bases from V and 5 bases from J, with 13 bases between. This clonotype was seen a handful of times. Antigen: not known. V is TRBV12-3 or TRBV12-4 and J is TRBJ2-5, with TRBD2 as a possible D gene (6 bases). The sequencing here drew on PBMCs, mostly from graft donor cells, taken 360 days after TCRalphabeta/CD19-depleted stem cell transplant. This clonotype was sampled from a female patient aged 2-15 years who had a stem cell transplant for congenital amegakaryocytic thrombocytopenia, so the T cells may come from the graft donor. CDR3 sequence (DNA): TGTGCCAGCAGCCTCCGGGGGTTGGAGACCCAGTACTTC. Protein sequence: CASSLRGLETQYF.